These 14 T cell receptor beta chains were all obtained from the same sample, sequenced in a study of shared clonotypes between healthy human individuals. TCRdb keeps only in-frame clones here, not all; method: immunoSEQ multiplex PCR. The sample has millions of clones, 90% to 95% seen once. CD45RO-negative cells were positively selected for CCR7, leaving out terminally differentiated effector memory CD45RA+ cells. The sample comprised naive CD8+ T cells from PBMCs. The receptors here all came from a man aged 18 to 30 in good health. Some clones in this sample may be carry-over from other donors' samples.

The V and J genes are TRBV5-1 and TRBJ2-1, with 11 positions matching TRBD2. The CDR3 length is 20 residues. In germline, CDR1 is SGHRS, CDR2 YFSETQ. Trimming removed 4 bases from V and 0 bases from J; junction bases left unmatched: 15. CDR3 nucleotide sequence: TGCGCCAGCAGCCACCTCCCGGGACTAGCGGAAGGGAGCTCCTACAATGAGCAGTTCTTC. This codes for CASSHLPGLAEGSSYNEQFF.

This clone showed up just once. The V and J genes are TRBV9 and TRBJ2-1, with D perhaps TRBD2 (6 bases). The CDR3 extends over 14 amino acids. Germline V gene data show CDR1 as SGDLS and CDR2 as YYNGEE. V lost 8 bases to trimming and J lost 4 bases, with 16 bases between them. CDR3 in amino acids: CASSGASAYNEQFF. In DNA, the CDR3 is TGTGCCAGTTCCGGGGCTAGCGCTTACAATGAGCAGTTCTTC.

CDR3 in DNA: TGTGCCAGCAGTTCATTTTCCGGGACTAGCGGCTACAATGAGCAGTTCTTC. The encoded protein is CASSSFSGTSGYNEQFF. The rearrangement links TRBV27 to TRBJ2-1; TRBD2 aligns across 11 bases. V dropped 4 bases and J dropped 3; count of bases not matched to a gene: 8. The CDR3 has 17 residues. Germline CDR1 is MNHEY and CDR2 is SMNVEV (reference sequence).

This clone was seen a handful of times. The rearrangement uses TRBV19 and TRBJ1-5; 7 bases line up with TRBD1. From germline, CDR1 is LNHDA and CDR2 SQIVND (reference sequence). After removal of 0 bases from V and 3 bases from J, the junction contained 8 bases not matched to a gene. The CDR3 sequence is 17 residues long. CDR3 bases: TGTGCCAGTAGTATAGATCTAGGACAGGAGATCAATCAGCCCCAGCATTTT. The encoded protein is CASSIDLGQEINQPQHF.

The chain employs TRBV11-2 and TRBJ2-4; TRBD1 matches 8 bases. The CDR3 runs to 14 residues. Germline assignment: CDR1 SGHAT and CDR2 FQNNGV. The J segment lost 7 bases and the V segment lost 4 bases, leaving 6 bases of the junction unmatched. DNA for the CDR3: TGTGCCAGCAGCTCAGACAGGGGAGTGAACATTCAGTACTTC. The encoded protein is CASSSDRGVNIQYF.

This clone was seen only a few times. DNA of the CDR3: TGCAGCGTTGACAGAGACACCGGGGAGCTGTTTTTT. Its protein is CSVDRDTGELFF. The J gene is TRBJ2-2, the V gene TRBV29-1; no clear D gene. The germline V and J ends were trimmed by 3 bases and 3 bases, with 5 bases remaining between them. The germline gives CDR1 SQVTM, CDR2 ANQGSEA. This CDR3 is 12 amino acids long.

In the case of this clone: Other DNA sequences in this specimen translate into the identical CDR3. V is TRBV2 and J is TRBJ2-7; D might be TRBD1 (5 bases). The germline CDR1 and CDR2 sequences are SNHLY and FYNNEI. The CDR3 is 14 amino acids. Trimming took off 4 bases at V and 3 bases at J, with 13 bases between the two ends. CDR3 DNA sequence: TGTGCCAGCAGTGCCCGAGACAGTGTCTACGAGCAGTACTTC. Residues: CASSARDSVYEQYF.

The chain combines TRBV19 with TRBJ1-5; D not resolved. Germline loops: CDR1 LNHDA, CDR2 SQIVND (reference sequence). This CDR3 comprises 13 residues. Trimming removed 7 bases at V and 6 bases at J, with 13 bases between. The chain's CDR3 is CASTLRGFQPQHF. CDR3 DNA sequence: TGTGCCAGTACCCTCCGGGGTTTTCAGCCCCAGCATTTT.

The J gene is TRBJ2-7, the V gene TRBV7-8, with TRBD2 matching 10 bases. This CDR3 spans 17 amino acids. Germline V gives CDR1 SGHVS, CDR2 FQNEAQ. V was pared by 8 bases and J by 4 bases, with 17 bases of the junction left unmatched. This CDR3 reads CASRREEASGSLYEQYF. Written as DNA, the CDR3 is TGTGCCAGCCGAAGGGAAGAGGCTAGCGGGAGTTTGTACGAGCAGTACTTC.

This clone turned up a few times. The V gene is TRBV11-1, the J gene TRBJ1-1; D uncertain. There are 14 residues in the CDR3. Trimming took 0 bases from V and 0 from J, leaving 5 bases between them. Germline V CDR1 and CDR2: SGHAT, FQDESV (reference sequence). The CDR3 DNA is TGTGCCAGCAGCTTAGCGTGGATGAACACTGAAGCTTTCTTT. Protein sequence: CASSLAWMNTEAFF.

The chain is built from TRBV7-9 and TRBJ2-7; maybe TRBD1 (6 bases). The germline V and J ends were trimmed by 2 bases and 2 bases, with 13 bases remaining between them. The CDR3 extends over 15 amino acids. CDR1 is SEHNR, CDR2 FQNEAQ, per germline (reference sequence). DNA of the CDR3: TGTGCCAGCAGCTTAACAGGACAGCCGCCCTACGAGCAGTACTTC. Protein sequence: CASSLTGQPPYEQYF.

The chain has TRBV5-1 and TRBJ1-4; D is ambiguous. With 3 bases removed from V and 3 bases from J, the gap between germline ends came to 15 bases. CDR1 is SGHRS and CDR2 is YFSETQ in the germline V gene. The CDR3 contains 16 residues. CDR3 residues: CASSSQAQAPNEKLFF. In nucleotides, the CDR3 is TGCGCCAGCAGCTCCCAGGCTCAGGCCCCTAATGAAAAACTGTTTTTT.

The chain has TRBV5-1 and TRBJ1-2; unclear D gene. The CDR3 runs 14 residues. The germline V gene encodes CDR1 SGHRS and CDR2 YFSETQ. Trimming shortened V by 3 bases and J by 4 bases, and 13 bases separated the two germline ends. This CDR3 is CASSSGPQTYGYTF. CDR3 bases: TGCGCCAGCAGCTCCGGGCCTCAGACCTATGGCTACACCTTC.

The V and J genes are TRBV4-1 and TRBJ1-2; D is uncertain. CDR3 length: 16 amino acids. Per the germline V gene, CDR1 is MGHRA and CDR2 is YSYEKL. V lost 2 bases and J 4 bases, leaving 17 bases between the germline ends. CDR3 in DNA: TGCGCCAGCAGCCAAATCGGTGGAGGGTCGAGCTATGGCTACACCTTC. Protein: CASSQIGGGSSYGYTF.